This entry features one TCR beta chain sequence. What it binds is not known. Germline V gives CDR1 MNHEY, CDR2 SVGAGI. The CDR3 loop spans 14 amino acids. Losses at the gene ends were 5 bases for V and 8 bases for J; bases not matched to a gene: 8. The data belong to a study of cytomegalovirus exposure and HLA in healthy donors. On the study more broadly: A prior analysis found about 120 million unique TCR beta sequences from about 179 million T cells.

Donors consisted of healthy bone marrow donors. The PCR was carried out with 60 Vbeta primers and 13 Jbeta primers. Generated by immunoSEQ multiplex PCR, the TCRdb table keeps only in-frame clones and is missing some. The data contain some 150,000 clones, roughly 80% of them seen just once; the ten biggest clones take up roughly 5%. The study's findings and limits: In a later analysis, common viral pathogens appeared linked to several of the most significant clusters.

The sequenced material came from PBMCs. This clonotype was sampled from a man aged 25-45 years in good health and CMV-seronegative. The gene calls are TRBV6-5 and TRBJ2-4, with 8 nucleotides matching TRBD2. In DNA form, the CDR3 reads TGTGCCAGCAGTCCCAGGGGACTAGGATACATTCAGTACTTC. Protein sequence: CASSPRGLGYIQYF.